The present TCR beta chain was sequenced within a study of cytomegalovirus exposure and HLA in healthy donors. The study ran its PCR with 60 Vbeta and 13 Jbeta primers. Generated by immunoSEQ multiplex PCR, the TCRdb table keeps only in-frame clones and is missing some. The table for this sample gives about 170,000 clones. Participants comprised healthy donors of bone marrow. After removal of 7 bases from V and 0 bases from J, the junction contained 5 bases not matched to a gene. CDR3 length equals 14 residues. Per germline, CDR1 GTSNPN and CDR2 SVGIG (reference sequence). Comment on this clone: Its target is unknown.

Whole-study findings and limits: A later analysis found most CMV-associated TCR beta chains apparently HLA-restricted.

The chain recombines TRBV30 with TRBJ1-4; 7 bases match TRBD1. The sequence was collected from a woman aged 18-30 years in good health and CMV-seropositive. Sequencing used PBMCs. In DNA form, the CDR3 reads TGTGCCTTGACAGGGTCGGCAACTAATGAAAAACTGTTTTTT. It codes for CALTGSATNEKLFF.